This T cell receptor (beta chain) was sequenced for a study of cytomegalovirus exposure and HLA in healthy donors. This clone has a handful of counts. Primers: 60 Vbeta forward and 13 Jbeta reverse. Libraries were prepared by immunoSEQ multiplex PCR; TCRdb keeps only in-frame clonotypes and omits some of them. The data show roughly 200,000 clones, around 80% seen once. The CDR3 runs 15 residues. CDR1 is MNHEY, CDR2 SMNVEV, per germline (reference sequence). V shed 7 bases, J shed 2 bases, and the junction held 7 bases outside the gene matches. Sequencing was carried out using PBMCs. This receptor was taken from a man aged 25-45 years in good health and CMV-seronegative. The V and J genes are TRBV27 and TRBJ2-3, with 9 positions matching TRBD1. The CDR3 bases are TGTGCCAGCACGACAGGGGGGGGGAACACAGATACGCAGTATTTT. Encoded protein: CASTTGGGNTDTQYF.